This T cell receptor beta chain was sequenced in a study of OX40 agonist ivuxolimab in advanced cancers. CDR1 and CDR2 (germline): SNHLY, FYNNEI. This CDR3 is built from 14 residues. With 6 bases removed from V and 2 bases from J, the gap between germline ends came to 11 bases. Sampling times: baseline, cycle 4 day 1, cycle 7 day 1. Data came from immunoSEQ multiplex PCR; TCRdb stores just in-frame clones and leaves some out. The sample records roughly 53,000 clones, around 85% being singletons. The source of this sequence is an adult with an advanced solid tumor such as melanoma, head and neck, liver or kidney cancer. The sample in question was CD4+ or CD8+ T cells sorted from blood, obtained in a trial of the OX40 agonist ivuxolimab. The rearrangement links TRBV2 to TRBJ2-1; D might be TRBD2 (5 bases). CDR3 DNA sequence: TGTGCCAGCAGATCCCCGGGAACCTACAATGAGCAGTTCTTC. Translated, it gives CASRSPGTYNEQFF.